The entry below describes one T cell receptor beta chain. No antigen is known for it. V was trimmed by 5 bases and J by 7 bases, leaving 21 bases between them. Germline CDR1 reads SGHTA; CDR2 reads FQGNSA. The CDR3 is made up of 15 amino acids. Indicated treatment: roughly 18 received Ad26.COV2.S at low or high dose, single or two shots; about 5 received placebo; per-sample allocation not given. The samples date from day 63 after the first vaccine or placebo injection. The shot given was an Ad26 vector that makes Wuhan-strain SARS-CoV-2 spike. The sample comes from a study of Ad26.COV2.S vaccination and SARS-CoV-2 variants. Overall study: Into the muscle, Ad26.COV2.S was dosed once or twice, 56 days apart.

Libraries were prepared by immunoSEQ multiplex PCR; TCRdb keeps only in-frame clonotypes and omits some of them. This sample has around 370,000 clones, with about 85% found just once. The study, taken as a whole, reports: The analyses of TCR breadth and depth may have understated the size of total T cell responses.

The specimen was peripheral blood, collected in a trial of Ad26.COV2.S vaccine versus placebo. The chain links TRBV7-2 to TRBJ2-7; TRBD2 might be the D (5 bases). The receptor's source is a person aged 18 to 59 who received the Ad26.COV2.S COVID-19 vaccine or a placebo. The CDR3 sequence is CASSLRTGKGGEQYF. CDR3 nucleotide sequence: TGTGCCAGCAGCCTGCGGACTGGGAAGGGCGGGGAGCAGTACTTC.